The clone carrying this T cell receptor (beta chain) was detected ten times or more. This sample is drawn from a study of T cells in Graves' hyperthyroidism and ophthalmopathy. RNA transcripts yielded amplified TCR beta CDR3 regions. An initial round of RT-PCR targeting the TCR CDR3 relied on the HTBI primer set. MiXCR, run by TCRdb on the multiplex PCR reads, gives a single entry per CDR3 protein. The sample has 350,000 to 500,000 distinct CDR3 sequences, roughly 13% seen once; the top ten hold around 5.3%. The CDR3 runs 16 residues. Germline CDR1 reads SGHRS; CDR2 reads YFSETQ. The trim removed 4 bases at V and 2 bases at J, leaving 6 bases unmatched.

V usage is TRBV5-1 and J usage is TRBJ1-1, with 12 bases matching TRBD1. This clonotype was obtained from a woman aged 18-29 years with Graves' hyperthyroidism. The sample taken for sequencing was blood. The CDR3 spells CASSGGQGAFNTEAFF. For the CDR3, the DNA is TGCGCCAGCAGCGGGGGACAGGGGGCTTTTAACACTGAAGCTTTCTTT. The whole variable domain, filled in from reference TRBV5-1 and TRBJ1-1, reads KAGVTQTPRYLIKTRGQQVTLSCSPISGHRSVSWYQQTPGQGLQFLFEYFSETQRNKGNFPGRFSGRQFSNSRSEMNVSTLELGDSALYLCASSGGQGAFNTEAFFGQGTRLTVV.